Reported below is one T cell receptor beta chain. Its recognized antigen is unknown. No base quality values were provided; no much bigger clone lies one nucleotide off. This sample was taken from a study of cytomegalovirus exposure and HLA in healthy donors (dated by TCRdb to about 2017). Background on the whole study: According to an earlier analysis of a few hundred of the donors, about 179 million T cells yielded roughly 100 million unique TCR beta sequences and about 300 Gb of sequence data. Donor age, sex, ethnicity and CMV serostatus were compiled together with the repertoire data. Using immunosequencing, the study profiled T cell repertoires from fewer than 700 subjects and related those repertoires to cytomegalovirus serostatus. Among the roughly 400 genotyped donors, approximately 82% belonged to the genetic ancestry cluster associated with self-reported Caucasian donors. To predict cytomegalovirus infection status, the study brought together high-throughput TCR immunosequencing, statistical association of individual TCRs with disease status, and machine learning. The study was designed to test whether signatures of past pathogen exposure could be identified by cataloging public T cell receptors. Roughly five DR-DQ haplotypes were treated as single units for association and clustering because of strong linkage in the cohort. A separate validation cohort of over 95 different subjects was used in addition to the roughly 620-subject first cohort. In an earlier analysis of 587 of the donors, high-throughput TCR beta sequencing was used to judge whether each TCR beta V gene segment behaved as functional or pseudogenic. A later analysis re-analyzed previously published TCR beta repertoires from hundreds of donors and added high-resolution HLA genotyping to study TCR occurrence patterns. The number of donors typed differed by locus, with roughly 629-640 for A, B, C, DRB1 and DQB1, about 500 for DQA1, nearly 610 for DPA1, and 450 to 480 for DPB1. Every repertoire in the discovery cohort had been generated on one and the same sequencing platform. Both class I and class II loci were covered by HLA typing, at four-digit resolution. Rather than using new phenotypic data, the later analysis identified candidate immune exposures from TCR beta sequences and from how often those sequences occurred across donors. An early release covering around 630 HLA-typed donors comprised about 300 gigabases of sequencing data and approximately 85 million unique TCR sequences. A later genetic analysis used genome-wide SNP genotypes for about 65% of the 666 donors, treating that subset as a discovery cohort. Among roughly 400 genotyped donors of the cohort, an average of approximately 200,000 unique TCR beta nucleotide sequences was sequenced per donor, of which about 19% were non-productive. Beyond this particular receptor, the publication reports: At a false discovery rate of 0.05, a later analysis linked 15,000 to 20,000 TCR beta sequences to specific HLA alleles. In a later analysis, HLA-associated TCR beta chains showed more clonal expansion and lower generation probabilities than non-associated chains that were equally common. In vitro tests confirmed that a few of the cytomegalovirus-associated TCR beta chains recognize cytomegalovirus antigens. Some IMGT-functional V segments, including TRBV6-2 and TRBV6-3, could not be told apart with the 87-base-pair reads, so those segments were excluded. The authors suggested that the approach could potentially be generalized to other disease states and immunological phenotypes. V-gene and J-gene trimming of TCR beta chains was associated with a missense DCLRE1C variant in a later genetic analysis, and the association was replicated in an independent cohort. The study listed 164 TCR beta chains as associated with cytomegalovirus. Most TCR sequences were seen in very few donors, while some public TCRs were found in many individuals. Only TCR beta chains were sequenced in this cohort, and the absence of alpha or paired-chain data limited detectable features. When HLA alleles, especially DR and DQ, strongly co-occurred, attributing TCR associations to individual alleles was difficult. Because HLA typing was unavailable for some donors at each locus, only the typed subset was used in association tests. Several of the top co-occurrence clusters appeared to be linked to parvovirus B19, influenza, CMV and Epstein-Barr virus, according to a later analysis. Correlated functional status among segregating V segments might be attributable to linkage disequilibrium, but an unknown experimental factor could not be ruled out. A further reported finding was that TCR beta sequences accurately predicted the HLA-A and HLA-B alleles for most subjects in the first cohort. CMV serostatus was the only immune exposure information available for the cohort. The classifier was reported to diagnose cytomegalovirus status with high specificity and sensitivity in both the original cohort and the validation cohort. An earlier analysis of around 600 of the donors showed that most TCR beta V segments appeared in productive rearrangements either about 90% or about 30% of the time, which broadly matched IMGT annotations. The sequencing pipeline was judged likely to have produced a cluster of highly shared sequence variants as a technical artifact. Because counts were too low, some 17 rarely observed V segments, including chromosome 9 orphons, were left out of the earlier analysis of a few hundred of the donors. In a later analysis, most CMV-associated TCR beta chains were found to appear HLA-restricted, with HLA associations seemingly driven largely by CMV exposure. In a later analysis, the rate of TCR association differed among HLA loci, with DRB1 alleles having the most associated TCRs and HLA-C alleles having the fewest. Sequencing depth was assumed to be roughly uniform across donors in the presence/absence analyses, though that assumption may not hold. In a later genetic analysis, fewer N-insertions in productive TCRs were reported among donors in an Asian-associated ancestry cluster than the roughly 700-donor mean.

The cohort comprised 670 or so healthy bone marrow donors. All cohort members were sampled while nominally healthy, although unrecorded immune exposures were likely present. The donor tested CMV seropositive and was one of the 289 seropositive cohort members. Every donor gave a peripheral blood sample, and the peripheral blood mononuclear cells from that sample were used for TCR beta sequencing. Genomic DNA was extracted from the blood cell samples with the Qiagen DNeasy Blood Extraction Kit. The receptor library was made with the immunoSEQ multiplex PCR assay. For the multiplex PCR, a mixture combining 60 forward primers for TCR Vbeta segments and 13 reverse primers for TCR Jbeta segments was used. A multiplex PCR assay on genomic DNA amplified the CDR3 region of rearranged TCR beta genes. The amplified TCR beta libraries were sequenced on the Illumina HiSeq System as 87-base-pair reads. In the source study's methods: A later analysis tallied 70 million to 100 million unique TCR beta chains across the roughly 610 repertoires, and around 9.9 million of those chains were shared by two or more donors. A nearest-neighbor algorithm error-corrected the raw reads and collapsed the reads into unique sequences, merging closely related sequences to remove PCR and sequencing errors. Alignment of CDR3 sequences to IMGT reference sequences was used to assign V, D and J gene segments. For a sequence to be retained, at least a six-nucleotide match to both a V gene segment and a J gene segment was required. Rearrangements were classified as productive when the CDR3 lacked stop codons and remained in frame with V and J, and all other rearrangements were classified as non-productive. Following IMGT convention, CDR3 was defined as the stretch from the second conserved V-encoded cysteine up to the conserved J-encoded phenylalanine. The earlier analysis of about 640 of the donors excluded any sequence lacking an unambiguous match to a single V gene segment. In an earlier analysis of roughly 500 of the donors, V segments were called functional above 56.7% productive rearrangements and were called segregating when the between-donor standard deviation exceeded 5%. To diagnose cytomegalovirus status from the catalog of TCR beta chain sequences, a statistical classification framework was built. In a later analysis, V and J genes were assigned by comparing TCR nucleotide sequences against IMGT/GENE-DB human TR gene sequences. The TCRdist pipeline was used in a later analysis to assign CDR3 sequences and most-parsimonious VDJ recombination scenarios. In a later analysis, each TCR beta chain was defined by its CDR3 amino acid sequence together with its V-gene family, and reads lacking a unique V-gene family were excluded. In a later analysis, around 600 highly shared, low-generation-probability nucleotide sequences were removed to address suspected cross-contamination and a sequencing artifact. For each public chain, a later analysis derived a clonal expansion index from normalized ranks of inferred template counts within each repertoire. A later analysis computed generation probabilities with a VDJ recombination model fitted to out-of-frame rearrangements, and checked the results against IGoR. In a later analysis, TCR-TCR, TCR-HLA and TCR-CMV co-occurrence was scored with hypergeometric tests, and a repertoire-size bias correction was applied to TCR pairs. A later analysis estimated false discovery rates by permuting HLA or CMV assignments 20 times. In a later analysis, co-occurring TCRs were grouped with DBSCAN, and TCRdist sequence similarity was added when clustering was performed within HLA-allele-positive subsets. Repertoires with fewer than 30,000 or more than 120,000 public chains were left out of co-occurrence clustering, as were five repertoires with anomalous nucleotide sharing. This is the immuneACCESS table as TCRdb keeps it, with only in-frame sequences that have V and J called. A part of the clones is gone; compared with another copy, unresolved V genes explain less than half, and the rest is unexplained. V and J calls and clone size come straight from that table; D and trimming were deduced from the DNA. Within this sample are tens of thousands of clones, with 75% of them counted one time only. Jointly, the top ten make up around 7.4% of the sample.

CDR1 SGHTS and CDR2 YDEGEE were looked up in the germline V gene. The CDR3 numbers 16 residues from cysteine through phenylalanine. Just the 48-base CDR3 DNA is kept, in frame starting at base 1. Germline trimming: 4 bases from V, 4 bases from J; junction bases outside gene matches: 5. Material: PBMCs. This sequence uses TRBV5-8 and TRBJ2-3; 14 junctional bases match TRBD2. The receptor was derived from a woman in her thirties in good health and CMV-seropositive. The DNA sequence is as follows: TGTGCCAGCAGCCCCGGGACTAGCGGGAGCGCAGATACGCAGTATTTT. This codes for CASSPGTSGSADTQYF. Full variable domain (CDR3 extended with the reference TRBV5-8 and TRBJ2-3 proteins): EAGVTQSPTHLIKTRGQQATLRCSPISGHTSVYWYQQALGLGLQFLLWYDEGEERNRGNFPPRFSGRQFPNYSSELNVNALELEDSALYLCASSPGTSGSADTQYFGPGTRLTVL.